This entry features one T cell receptor (beta chain) sequence. Its antigen is unidentified. The data originate from a study of a mutant IDH1 vaccine in newly diagnosed glioma. Study-wide background: Patients came in for eight vaccinations, in weeks 1, 3, 5, 7, 11, 15, 19 and 23. Of treated patients, roughly 62% were men and 37.5% women, averaging roughly 42 years.

Profiled with immunoSEQ multiplex PCR; TCRdb holds only in-frame clones, not every one. This table has around 78,000 clones, over 75% appearing once. As for time point: week 5, during vaccination. Each vaccine dose was 300 ug of mutant IDH1 20-mer peptide, with topical imiquimod. The sequence came from a woman between 45 and 60 years old with glioma. Here the sequenced sample was PBMCs, taken from a glioma patient whose treatment included an IDH1 peptide vaccine.

CDR3 in amino acids: CASSVRLAGGNEQFF. CDR3 DNA: TGTGCCAGCAGTGTACGACTAGCGGGAGGGAATGAGCAGTTCTTC. The chain joins TRBV6-1 to TRBJ2-1, with TRBD2 matching over 14 bases. In germline, CDR1 is MNHNS, CDR2 SASEGT. The junction had 3 bases not matched to a gene; V was cut back by 4 bases and J by 7 bases. The length of the CDR3 is 15 residues.